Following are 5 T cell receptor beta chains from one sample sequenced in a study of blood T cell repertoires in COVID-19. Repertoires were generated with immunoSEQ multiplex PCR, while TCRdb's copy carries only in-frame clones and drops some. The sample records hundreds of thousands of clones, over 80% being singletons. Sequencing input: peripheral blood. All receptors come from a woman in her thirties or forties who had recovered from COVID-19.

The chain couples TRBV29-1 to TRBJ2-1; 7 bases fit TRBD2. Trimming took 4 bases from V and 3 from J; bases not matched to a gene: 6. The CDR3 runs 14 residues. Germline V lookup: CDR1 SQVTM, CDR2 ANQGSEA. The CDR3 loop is CSVGRGLSYNEQFF. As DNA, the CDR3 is TGCAGCGTTGGGAGGGGACTAAGCTACAATGAGCAGTTCTTC.

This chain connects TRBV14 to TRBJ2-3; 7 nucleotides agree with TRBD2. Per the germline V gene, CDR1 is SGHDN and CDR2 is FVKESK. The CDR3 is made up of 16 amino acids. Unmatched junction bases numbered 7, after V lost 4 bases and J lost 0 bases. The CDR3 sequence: CASSLWTSRSTDTQYF. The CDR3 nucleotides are TGTGCCAGCAGCCTTTGGACTAGTCGGAGCACAGATACGCAGTATTTT.

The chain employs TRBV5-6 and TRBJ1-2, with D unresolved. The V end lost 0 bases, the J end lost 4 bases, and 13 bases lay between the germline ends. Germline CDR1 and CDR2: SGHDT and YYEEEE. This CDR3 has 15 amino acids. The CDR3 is CASSLGGLTLYGYTF. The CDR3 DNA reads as TGTGCCAGCAGCTTGGGCGGTCTAACCCTCTATGGCTACACCTTC.

CDR3 sequence (DNA): TGTGCCACGGGCCCACAGGGCCCCTACGAGCAGTACTTC. As protein: CATGPQGPYEQYF. This chain joins TRBV6-5 and TRBJ2-7; D perhaps matches TRBD1 (6 bases). The CDR3 covers 13 residues. Per the germline V gene, CDR1 is MNHEY and CDR2 is SVGAGI. Trimming pared 10 bases from V and 2 bases from J, leaving 15 bases between.

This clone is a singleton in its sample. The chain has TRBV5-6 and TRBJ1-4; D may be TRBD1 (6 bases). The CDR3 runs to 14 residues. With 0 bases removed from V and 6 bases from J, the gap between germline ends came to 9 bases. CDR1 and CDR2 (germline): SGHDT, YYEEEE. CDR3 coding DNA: TGTGCCAGCAGCTTGGACAGGGTTGATGAAAAACTGTTTTTT. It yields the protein CASSLDRVDEKLFF.